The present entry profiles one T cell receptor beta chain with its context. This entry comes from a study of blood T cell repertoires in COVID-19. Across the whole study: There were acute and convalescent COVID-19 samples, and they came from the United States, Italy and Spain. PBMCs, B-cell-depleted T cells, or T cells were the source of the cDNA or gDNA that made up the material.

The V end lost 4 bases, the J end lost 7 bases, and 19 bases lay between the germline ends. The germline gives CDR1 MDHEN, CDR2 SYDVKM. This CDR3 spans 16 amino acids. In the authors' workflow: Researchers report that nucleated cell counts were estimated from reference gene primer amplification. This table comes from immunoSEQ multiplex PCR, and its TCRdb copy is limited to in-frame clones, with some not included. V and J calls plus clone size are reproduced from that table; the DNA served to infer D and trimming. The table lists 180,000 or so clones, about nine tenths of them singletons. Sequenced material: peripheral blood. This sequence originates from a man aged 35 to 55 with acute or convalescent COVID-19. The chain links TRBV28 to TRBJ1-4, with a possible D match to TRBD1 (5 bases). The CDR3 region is CASSSGGSAGFEKLFF. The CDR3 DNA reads TGTGCCAGCAGTTCCGGGGGGTCGGCGGGTTTTGAAAAACTGTTTTTT.